A selection of T cell receptor beta chains follows, all from one sample in a study of metastatic and nonmetastatic thyroid tumors. TCRdb used MiXCR to call clones anew from the PCR reads. Here the sample spans some 5,700 clones, 33% being singletons. Source material: adjacent normal tissue. The receptors derive from a male donor with papillary thyroid cancer or a benign thyroid nodule (not recorded which). Some clones in this sample may be carry-over from other donors' samples. Each CDR3 is given with its conserved first and last residue. Each record gives: D gene, clone size, V gene, J gene, CDR3 protein, CDR3 DNA. A D gene is named only where the DNA matches it firmly. Part of the rows lack a size; the others show once, few, many or a class for expanded clones.

TRBD2	few	TRBV6-4	TRBJ2-1	CASRKVPSGRAHYNEQFF	TGTGCCAGCAGGAAGGTTCCTAGCGGGAGGGCCCACTACAATGAGCAGTTCTTC
TRBD1	.	TRBV10-3	TRBJ1-1	CAISGQGLNTEAFF	TGTGCCATCAGTGGACAGGGATTGAACACTGAAGCTTTCTTT
.	.	TRBV30	TRBJ1-2	CACRGIANYGYTF	TGTGCCTGCCGGGGGATAGCTAACTATGGCTACACCTTC
.	.	TRBV7-2	TRBJ2-3	CASSPRDRDTQYF	TGTGCCAGCAGCCCTCGGGATCGGGATACGCAGTATTTT
.	.	TRBV2	TRBJ2-3	CASSSQGGWSTDTQYF	TGTGCCAGCAGTAGCCAGGGGGGATGGAGCACAGATACGCAGTATTTT
.	.	TRBV3-1	TRBJ2-7	CASSQTRYEQYF	TGTGCCAGCAGCCAGACCCGCTACGAGCAGTACTTC
TRBD1	medium-sized	TRBV10-3	TRBJ1-2	CAIRARDSQIYYGYTF	TGTGCCATCAGGGCGAGGGACAGCCAGATCTACTATGGCTACACCTTC
.	medium-sized	TRBV20-1	TRBJ1-5	CSARDQQGGQPQHF	TGCAGTGCTAGAGATCAACAGGGAGGCCAGCCCCAGCATTTT
.	.	TRBV6-2/TRBV6-3	TRBJ2-7	CASSFGLGAVYEQYF	TGTGCCAGCAGTTTTGGACTCGGTGCGGTCTACGAGCAGTACTTC
.	.	TRBV11-2	TRBJ2-2	CASSPGRMTGELFF	TGTGCCAGCAGTCCCGGACGGATGACCGGGGAGCTGTTTTTT
TRBD1	.	TRBV27	TRBJ1-4	CASSPWTGRREKLFF	TGTGCCAGCAGTCCTTGGACAGGAAGGAGAGAAAAACTGTTTTTT
TRBD1	few	TRBV13	TRBJ1-1	CASSLGQGNTEAFF	TGTGCCAGCAGCTTGGGACAGGGGAACACTGAAGCTTTCTTT
.	few	TRBV27	TRBJ2-1	CASSPSVSDQIPNEQFF	TGTGCCAGCAGCCCCTCAGTGTCGGACCAAATACCCAATGAGCAGTTCTTC
.	.	TRBV11-2	TRBJ1-1	CASSLALGNTEAFF	TGTGCCAGCAGCTTAGCCCTTGGGAACACTGAAGCTTTCTTT
TRBD1	.	TRBV5-1	TRBJ1-1	CASSRSTGGSTEAFF	TGCGCCAGCAGCCGATCGACAGGGGGAAGCACTGAAGCTTTCTTT
TRBD1	.	TRBV5-1	TRBJ2-1	CASSSGQGIRNEQFF	TGCGCCAGCAGCTCGGGACAGGGGATTAGGAATGAGCAGTTCTTC
.	.	TRBV4-3	TRBJ2-7	CASSLGVQSSYEQYF	TGCGCCAGCAGCCTGGGAGTTCAGAGCTCCTACGAGCAGTACTTC
.	.	TRBV30	TRBJ1-1	CAWRRQDGNTEAFF	TGTGCCTGGAGGCGACAGGACGGAAACACTGAAGCTTTCTTT
.	large	TRBV6-2/TRBV6-3	TRBJ2-7	CAGGGQGEQYF	TGTGCCGGGGGGGGGCAGGGCGAGCAGTACTTC
.	.	TRBV11-2	TRBJ2-5	CASSLERSRVTQYF	TGTGCCAGCAGCTTAGAACGGAGTCGGGTGACCCAGTACTTC
TRBD2	.	TRBV19	TRBJ2-1	CASSHSGSGNEQFF	TGTGCCAGTAGCCATAGCGGGAGTGGGAATGAGCAGTTCTTC
.	.	TRBV11-2	TRBJ1-1	CASSLLQGSEAFF	TGTGCCAGCAGCTTGCTACAGGGTTCTGAAGCTTTCTTT
.	.	TRBV30	TRBJ1-1	CAWIPQVPGTEAFF	TGTGCCTGGATTCCACAGGTCCCAGGCACTGAAGCTTTCTTT
.	.	TRBV20-1	TRBJ2-3	CSAKDGRGPDTQYF	TGCAGTGCCAAGGATGGTAGGGGCCCAGATACGCAGTATTTT
.	.	TRBV15	TRBJ1-2	CATSRDESGNSYYGYTF	TGTGCCACCAGCAGAGATGAGTCTGGGAATTCCTATTATGGCTACACCTTC
.	.	TRBV6-1	TRBJ1-5	CASRPGMGVGQPQHF	TGTGCCAGTAGACCGGGGATGGGGGTTGGACAGCCCCAGCATTTT